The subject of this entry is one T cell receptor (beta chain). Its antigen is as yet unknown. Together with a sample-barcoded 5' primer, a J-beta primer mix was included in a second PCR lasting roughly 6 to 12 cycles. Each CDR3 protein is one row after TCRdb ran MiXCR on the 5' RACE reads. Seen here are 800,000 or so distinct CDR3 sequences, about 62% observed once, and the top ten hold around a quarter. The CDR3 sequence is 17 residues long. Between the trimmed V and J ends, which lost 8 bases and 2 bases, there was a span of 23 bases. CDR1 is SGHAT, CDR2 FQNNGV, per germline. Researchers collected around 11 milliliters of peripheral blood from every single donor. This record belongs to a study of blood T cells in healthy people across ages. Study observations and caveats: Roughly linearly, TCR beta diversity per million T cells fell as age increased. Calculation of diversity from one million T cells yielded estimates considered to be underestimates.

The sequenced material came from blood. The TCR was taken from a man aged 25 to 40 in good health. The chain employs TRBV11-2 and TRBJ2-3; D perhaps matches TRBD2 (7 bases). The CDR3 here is CASLRGIRGETTDTQYF. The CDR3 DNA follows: TGTGCCAGCCTTAGGGGGATCCGGGGGGAAACCACAGATACGCAGTATTTT. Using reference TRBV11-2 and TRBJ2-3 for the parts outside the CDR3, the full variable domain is EAGVAQSPRYKIIEKRQSVAFWCNPISGHATLYWYQQILGQGPKLLIQFQNNGVVDDSQLPKDRFSAERLKGVDSTLKIQPAKLEDSAVYLCASLRGIRGETTDTQYFGPGTRLTVL.